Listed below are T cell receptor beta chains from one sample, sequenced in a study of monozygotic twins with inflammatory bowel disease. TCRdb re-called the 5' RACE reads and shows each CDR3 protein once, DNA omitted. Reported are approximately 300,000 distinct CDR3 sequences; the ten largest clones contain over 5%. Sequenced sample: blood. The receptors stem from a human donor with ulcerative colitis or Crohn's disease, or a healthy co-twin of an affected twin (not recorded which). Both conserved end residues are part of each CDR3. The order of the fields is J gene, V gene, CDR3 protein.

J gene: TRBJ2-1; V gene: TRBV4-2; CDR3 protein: CASSPLQKGGNQYNEQFF
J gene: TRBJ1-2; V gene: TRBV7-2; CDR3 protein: CASSPTQVSSYGYTF
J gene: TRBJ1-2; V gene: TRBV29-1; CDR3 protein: CSVGGQGANYGYTF
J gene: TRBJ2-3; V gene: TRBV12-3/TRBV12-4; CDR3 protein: CASSRPYTRSTDTQYF
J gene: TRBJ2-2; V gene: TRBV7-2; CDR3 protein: CASSFLRNTGELFF
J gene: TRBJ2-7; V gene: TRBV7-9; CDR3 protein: CASSLVSGGLFEQYF
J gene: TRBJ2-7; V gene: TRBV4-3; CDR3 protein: CASSHRTGGSYEQYF
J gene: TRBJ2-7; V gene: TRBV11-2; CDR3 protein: CASSSRTSGGAPTYEQYF
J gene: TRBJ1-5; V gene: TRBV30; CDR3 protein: CAWSGRGQPQHF
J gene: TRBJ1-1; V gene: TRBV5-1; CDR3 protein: CASSSTRVANTEAFF
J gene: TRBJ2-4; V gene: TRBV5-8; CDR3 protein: CASSFSNSLQYF
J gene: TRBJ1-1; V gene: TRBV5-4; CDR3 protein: CASSLTTKSTEAFF
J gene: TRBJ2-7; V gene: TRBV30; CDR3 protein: CAWNTATYEQYF
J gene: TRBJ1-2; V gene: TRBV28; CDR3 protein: CASSPRDPRHGGYTF
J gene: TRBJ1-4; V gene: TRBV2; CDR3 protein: CASRRDSLYEKLFF
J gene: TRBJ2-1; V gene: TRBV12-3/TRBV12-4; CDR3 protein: CASSRKDGEQFF
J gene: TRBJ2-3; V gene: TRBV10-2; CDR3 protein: CATRSGRETDTQYF
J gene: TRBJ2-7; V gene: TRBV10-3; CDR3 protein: CAISELRDRDYEQYF
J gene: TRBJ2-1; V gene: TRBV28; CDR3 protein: CASTELGNEQFF
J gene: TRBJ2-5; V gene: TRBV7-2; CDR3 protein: CASSPQAETQYF
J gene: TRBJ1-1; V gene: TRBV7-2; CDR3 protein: CASSLAADRAKTEAFF
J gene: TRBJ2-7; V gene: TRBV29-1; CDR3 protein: CSVGDSPYEQYF
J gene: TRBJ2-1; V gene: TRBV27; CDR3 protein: CASAHPTSPRFF
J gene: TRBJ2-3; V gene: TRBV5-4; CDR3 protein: CASSLGGGRNTDTQYF
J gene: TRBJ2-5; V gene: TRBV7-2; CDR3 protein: CASSPEGQSSAQYF
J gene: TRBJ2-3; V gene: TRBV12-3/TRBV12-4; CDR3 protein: CASSLTSGGLRRTDTQYF
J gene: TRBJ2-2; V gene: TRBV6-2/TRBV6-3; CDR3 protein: CASRRLTNTGELFF
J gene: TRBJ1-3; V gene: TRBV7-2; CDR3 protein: CASSSGRQAGNTIYF
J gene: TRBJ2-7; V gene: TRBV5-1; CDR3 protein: CAGDGQGNFSSYEQYF
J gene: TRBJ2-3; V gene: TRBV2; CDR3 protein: CASSTRTTRDTQYF
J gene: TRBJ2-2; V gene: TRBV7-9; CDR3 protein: CASSPYFDTGELFF
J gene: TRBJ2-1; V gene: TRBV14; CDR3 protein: CASSQDLRRAGGYNEQFF
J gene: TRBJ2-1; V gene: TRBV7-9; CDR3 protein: CASSFPTAGGLANEQFF
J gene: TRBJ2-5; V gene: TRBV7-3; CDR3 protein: CASSLDDRETQYF
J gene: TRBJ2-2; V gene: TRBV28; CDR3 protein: CASTYRANTGELFF
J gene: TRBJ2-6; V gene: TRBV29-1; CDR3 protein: CSVEEVRNSGANVLTF
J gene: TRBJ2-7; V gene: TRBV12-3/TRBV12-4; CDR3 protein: CASSAQASYEQYF
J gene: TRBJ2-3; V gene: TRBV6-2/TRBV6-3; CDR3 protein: CASSATSGRPTDTQYF
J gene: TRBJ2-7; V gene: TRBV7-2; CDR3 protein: CASSPVGPVYEQYF
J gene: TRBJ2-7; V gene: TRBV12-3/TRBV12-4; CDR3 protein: CASRPTGGNYEQYF
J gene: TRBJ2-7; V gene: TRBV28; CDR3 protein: CASSFPKGEGAYF
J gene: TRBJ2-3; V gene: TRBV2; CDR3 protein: CASSEALRVGPSPNTQYF
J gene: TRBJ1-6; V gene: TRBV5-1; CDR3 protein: CASSVPGTGESPLHF
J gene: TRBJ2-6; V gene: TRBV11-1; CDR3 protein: CASKLGGDSSLSGANVLTF
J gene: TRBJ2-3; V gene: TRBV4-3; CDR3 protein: CASSQLTGTSTDTQYF
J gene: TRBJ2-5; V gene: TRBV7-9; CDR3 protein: CASSPPAQETQYF
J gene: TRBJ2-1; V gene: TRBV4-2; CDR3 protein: CASSQDLAVIAQFF
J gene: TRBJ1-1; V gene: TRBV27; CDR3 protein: CASRSRVGPFQAFF
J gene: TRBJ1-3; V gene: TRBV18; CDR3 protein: CASSPSAGTANTGNTIYF
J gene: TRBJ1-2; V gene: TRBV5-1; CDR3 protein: CASSPWSSQRVYGYTF
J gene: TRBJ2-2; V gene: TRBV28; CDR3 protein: CASSSSPNTGELFF
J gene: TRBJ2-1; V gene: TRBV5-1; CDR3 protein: CASSLEGPWDEQFF